Below are 25 T cell receptor beta chains sequenced from a single sample in a study of cytomegalovirus exposure and HLA in healthy donors. PCR amplification relied on 60 Vbeta primers (plus 13 Jbeta primers). Only in-frame clones appear in the TCRdb table, and some are missing; sequencing was by immunoSEQ multiplex PCR. Recorded for this sample: over 80,000 clones. Sequenced: PBMCs. These receptors came from a girl aged 5-17 years in good health and CMV-seropositive.

Concerning this clone: Compared with germline, one end of the junction differs, possibly owing to a read error. The V gene is TRBV30, the J gene TRBJ1-3, with D uncertain. Germline V gives CDR1 GTSNPN, CDR2 SVGIG (reference sequence). The length of the CDR3 is 15 residues. The CDR3: CAGSVSRAAGDTIYF. The CDR3 DNA follows: TGTGCCGGGAGTGTATCCCGAGCAGCGGGAGACACCATATATTTT.

This chain links TRBV18 with TRBJ2-1; the match to TRBD2 covers 15 bases. Unmatched junction bases numbered 7, after V lost 2 bases and J lost 8 bases. Germline V gives CDR1 KGHSH, CDR2 LQKENI. This CDR3 has 17 residues. The CDR3 reads CASSPGPGLAGGDEQFF. The CDR3, as DNA: TGTGCCAGCTCACCAGGTCCGGGACTAGCGGGGGGTGATGAGCAGTTCTTC. Based on the CDR3 plus reference TRBV18 and TRBJ2-1, the full variable domain is NAGVMQNPRHLVRRRGQEARLRCSPMKGHSHVYWYRQLPEEGLKFMVYLQKENIIDESGMPKERFSAEFPKEGPSILRIQQVVRGDSAAYFCASSPGPGLAGGDEQFFGPGTRLTVL.

The chain links TRBV5-3 to TRBJ1-5, with TRBD1 matching 7 bases. TRBV5-3 counts as an open reading frame of uncertain function. The CDR3 covers 21 residues. V lost 5 bases, J lost 0 bases, and 23 bases stayed unmatched. Here the CDR3 reads CARSRRVPAGTVLYSNQPQHF. The CDR3 DNA sequence: TGTGCCAGAAGTCGACGGGTGCCGGCCGGGACAGTCCTTTATAGCAATCAGCCCCAGCATTTT.

The genes are TRBV6-1 and TRBJ2-7; 7 bases fit TRBD2. After removal of 4 bases from V and 2 bases from J, the junction contained 8 bases not matched to a gene. The germline gives CDR1 MNHNS, CDR2 SASEGT. This CDR3 spans 15 amino acids. The CDR3 sequence is CASSVLKRGPYEQYF. The CDR3 nucleotides are TGTGCCAGCAGTGTCCTAAAGCGGGGACCCTACGAGCAGTACTTC.

The chain couples TRBV7-9 to TRBJ1-2; no clear D. The V gene lost 0 bases and the J gene lost 4 bases, with 12 bases spanning the gap. CDR1 SEHNR and CDR2 FQNEAQ come from the germline V gene (reference sequence). This CDR3 region has 15 residues. The CDR3 region is CASSLAQTATYGYTF. In DNA form, the CDR3 reads TGTGCCAGCAGCTTAGCGCAAACAGCCACCTATGGCTACACCTTC. The full variable domain, with the rest looked up from reference TRBV7-9 and TRBJ1-2, is DTGVSQNPRHKITKRGQNVTFRCDPISEHNRLYWYRQTLGQGPEFLTYFQNEAQLEKSRLLSDRFSAERPKGSFSTLEIQRTEQGDSAMYLCASSLAQTATYGYTFGSGTRLTVV.

The chain has TRBV7-2 and TRBJ1-5, with D possibly being TRBD1 (6 bases). CDR1 and CDR2 from the germline V gene are SGHTA and FQGNSA. The CDR3 is 13 amino acids. Trimming took 4 bases from V and 7 from J, leaving 11 bases between them. CDR3 sequence reads: CASSYQGNQPQHF. DNA of the CDR3: TGTGCCAGCAGCTACCAGGGGAACCAGCCCCAGCATTTT.

J is TRBJ1-1 and V is TRBV7-2; no firm D call. CDR1 is SGHTA and CDR2 is FQGNSA in the germline V gene. The length of the CDR3 is 14 residues. V was cut by 1 base and J by 4 bases, with 10 bases left in between. Here the CDR3 reads CASSLGVVGTEAFF. For the CDR3, the DNA is TGTGCCAGCAGCTTAGGAGTAGTCGGCACTGAAGCTTTCTTT.

V is TRBV5-6 and J is TRBJ1-2, with a tentative D call TRBD1 (6 bases). Trimming stripped 3 bases from V and 1 base from J, with 7 bases between. This CDR3 contains 13 residues. Germline CDR1 and CDR2: SGHDT and YYEEEE. The CDR3 DNA reads TGTGCCAGCAGCTCGGACAGTAACTATGGCTACACCTTC. Translated, it gives CASSSDSNYGYTF.

This chain joins TRBV7-6 and TRBJ2-3; TRBD2 aligns across 7 bases. CDR1 and CDR2 (germline): SGHVS, FNYEAQ. J gave up 5 bases and V 5 bases, and 4 bases lay outside the gene matches. CDR3 length equals 13 residues. This chain's CDR3 is CASSRGDGDTQYF. CDR3 coding DNA: TGTGCCAGCAGCCGGGGGGATGGAGATACGCAGTATTTT.

The chain carries TRBV18 and TRBJ1-2; the D is unclear. Germline V gene data show CDR1 as KGHSH and CDR2 as LQKENI. Trimming pared 3 bases from V and 3 bases from J, leaving 8 bases between. The CDR3 has 13 amino acids. The CDR3 loop reads CASSPADHYGYTF. The CDR3 coding sequence is TGTGCCAGCTCACCGGCAGATCACTATGGCTACACCTTC.

The rearrangement joins TRBV7-3 to TRBJ2-3; 9 nucleotides line up with TRBD1. Trimming took 5 bases from V and 5 from J; bases not matched to a gene: 5. Germline V gene data show CDR1 as SGHTA and CDR2 as FQGTGA. The CDR3 loop spans 14 amino acids. In DNA, the CDR3 is TGTGCCAGCAGCGAACAGGGGGCGAAAGATACGCAGTATTTT. Its translation is CASSEQGAKDTQYF. Based on the CDR3 plus reference TRBV7-3 and TRBJ2-3, the full variable domain is GAGVSQTPSNKVTEKGKYVELRCDPISGHTALYWYRQSLGQGPEFLIYFQGTGAADDSGLPNDRFFAVRPEGSVSTLKIQRTERGDSAVYLCASSEQGAKDTQYFGPGTRLTVL.

Concerning this clone: A junction end diverges from the germline sequence, so it may reflect a read error. The chain couples TRBV6-1 to TRBJ2-3, with TRBD1 matching 12 bases. The CDR3 is made up of 16 amino acids. From germline, CDR1 is MNHNS and CDR2 SASEGT. For the CDR3, the DNA is TGTGCCAGCAGTGCTTCACCGGGACAGGGGGCGGATAAGCAGTATTTT. Amino acid sequence: CASSASPGQGADKQYF.

The chain carries TRBV7-3 and TRBJ1-1; 8 positions match TRBD1. CDR1 is SGHTA and CDR2 is FQGTGA in the germline V gene. V lost 3 bases and J lost 6; bases outside the gene matches: 3. The CDR3 consists of 13 residues. The CDR3 DNA is TGTGCCAGCAGCTTCAGGGGGCTGCCTGAAGCTTTCTTT. This encodes CASSFRGLPEAFF.

The rearrangement links TRBV28 to TRBJ1-5; unclear D gene. The V end was cut by 2 bases, the J end by 6 bases, with 14 bases between. This CDR3 has 15 amino acids. Germline V gives CDR1 MDHEN, CDR2 SYDVKM. The CDR3 DNA follows: TGTGCCAGCAGTTTACCCCCTTGGAGGGCTCAGCCCCAGCATTTT. Translating it yields CASSLPPWRAQPQHF.

The chain employs TRBV5-4 and TRBJ1-6; the D is unclear. Trimming left V 0 bases short and J 7 bases short, with 5 bases between. The CDR3 contains 13 residues. Germline-derived CDR1 and CDR2 are SGHNT and YYREEE (reference sequence). The CDR3 sequence is CASSLETNSPLHF. As DNA, the CDR3 is TGTGCCAGCAGCTTGGAGACAAATTCACCCCTCCACTTT. The full variable domain, in which reference TRBV5-4 and TRBJ1-6 provide the parts outside the CDR3, is ETGVTQSPTHLIKTRGQQVTLRCSSQSGHNTVSWYQQALGQGPQFIFQYYREEENGRGNFPPRFSGLQFPNYSSELNVNALELDDSALYLCASSLETNSPLHFGNGTRLTVT.

This chain links TRBV9 with TRBJ2-1, with 7 bases matching TRBD1. Germline assignment: CDR1 SGDLS and CDR2 YYNGEE. Losses at the gene ends were 2 bases for V and 6 bases for J; bases not matched to a gene: 2. This CDR3 region has 13 residues. This chain's CDR3 is CASSVPGGNEQFF. Here the CDR3 DNA reads TGTGCCAGCAGCGTCCCAGGGGGCAATGAGCAGTTCTTC.

The gene calls are TRBV4-2 and TRBJ2-7; TRBD2 is a possible D gene (5 bases). The ends were cut back, 0 bases at V and 3 bases at J, with 12 bases in the middle. The CDR3 is 15 residues long. CDR1 and CDR2 from the germline V gene are LGHNA and YNFKEQ. CDR3 region: CASSQDRTFHYEQYF. The CDR3 DNA sequence: TGTGCCAGCAGCCAAGATCGGACTTTCCACTACGAGCAGTACTTC.

J is TRBJ1-4 and V is TRBV19, with 8 bases that match TRBD1. Germline CDR1 and CDR2: LNHDA and SQIVND (reference sequence). This CDR3 comprises 14 residues. V lost 4 bases, J lost 8 bases, and 6 bases stayed unmatched. This chain's CDR3 is CASSTAGGREKLFF. The CDR3 nucleotides are TGTGCCAGTAGTACCGCAGGGGGCCGGGAAAAACTGTTTTTT. The whole variable domain, filled in from reference TRBV19 and TRBJ1-4, reads DGGITQSPKYLFRKEGQNVTLSCEQNLNHDAMYWYRQDPGQGLRLIYYSQIVNDFQKGDIAEGYSVSREKKESFPLTVTSAQKNPTAFYLCASSTAGGREKLFFGSGTQLSVL.

This chain joins TRBV4-1 and TRBJ1-1; D gene ambiguous. This CDR3 is built from 16 residues. Germline CDR1 reads MGHRA; CDR2 reads YSYEKL. Trimming left V 0 bases short and J 5 bases short, with 16 bases between. CDR3 nucleotide sequence: TGCGCCAGCAGCCAAGAACCCGGAATCGGGATGACTGAAGCTTTCTTT. Its translation is CASSQEPGIGMTEAFF.

The J gene is TRBJ1-2, the V gene TRBV25-1; D is unclear. The germline V gene has CDR1 MGHDK and CDR2 SYGVNS. This CDR3 is 11 amino acids long. V shed 10 bases and J shed 10 bases, with 16 bases lying between them. CDR3 protein: CATLLGSAYTF. DNA of the CDR3: TGTGCCACCTTACTAGGTAGCGCCTACACCTTC.

The gene calls are TRBV19 and TRBJ2-1; maybe TRBD2 (5 bases). Trimming removed 5 bases at V and 6 bases at J, with 14 bases between. Germline CDR1 reads LNHDA; CDR2 reads SQIVND (reference sequence). This CDR3 has 14 amino acids. The CDR3 nucleotides are TGTGCCAGTAGTTTCTCACATGGAGGCAATGAGCAGTTCTTC. The encoded protein is CASSFSHGGNEQFF.

The V gene is TRBV5-6, the J gene TRBJ2-2; D is ambiguous. Trimming cost V 0 bases and J 6 bases, with 6 bases left between them. From germline, CDR1 is SGHDT and CDR2 YYEEEE. This CDR3 is 13 amino acids long. The CDR3 DNA reads TGTGCCAGCAGCTTGGGCGATGCCGGGGAGCTGTTTTTT. Translation: CASSLGDAGELFF.

V and J are TRBV5-4 and TRBJ2-7; TRBD1 is a possible D gene (5 bases). CDR1 is SGHNT and CDR2 is YYREEE in the germline V gene (reference sequence). CDR3 length: 13 amino acids. Trimming removed 4 bases at V and 3 bases at J, with 11 bases between. The CDR3 bases are TGTGCCAGCAGCACAGGCTCAAGCTACGAGCAGTACGTC. Translated, it gives CASSTGSSYEQYV.

CDR3 sequence: CASSYSTGPNYGYTF. CDR3 coding DNA: TGTGCCAGCAGTTACTCGACAGGGCCCAACTATGGCTACACCTTC. This chain links TRBV6-5 with TRBJ1-2, with 7 bases fitting TRBD1. Germline values: CDR1 MNHEY, CDR2 SVGAGI. V was pared by 0 bases and J by 2 bases, with 3 bases of the junction left unmatched. This CDR3 is 15 amino acids long.

The J gene is TRBJ2-3, the V gene TRBV9; no clear D. Trimming took 0 bases from V and 11 from J, leaving 16 bases between them. There are 14 residues in the CDR3. CDR1 SGDLS and CDR2 YYNGEE come from the germline V gene. This chain's CDR3 is CASSVDLGPNKQYF. As DNA, the CDR3 is TGTGCCAGCAGCGTAGATCTGGGCCCTAATAAGCAGTATTTT.